Each of the 16 T cell receptor beta chains below was sequenced from the same sample in a study of neurological immune-mediated disorders. MiXCR was run by TCRdb on the 5' RACE reads, yielding one entry per CDR3 protein. The data show tens of thousands of distinct CDR3 sequences, with 3.9% seen just once and 1.3% held by the top ten. Specimen: PBMCs. These receptors were taken from a man in his thirties or forties with multiple sclerosis.

V is TRBV10-3 and J is TRBJ2-1; D not certain. The CDR3 is 15 amino acids. The V gene lost 10 bases and the J gene lost 0 bases, with 16 bases spanning the gap. Germline CDR1 reads ENHRY; CDR2 reads SYGVKD. The CDR3 is CATTSVKSSYNEQFF. The CDR3 nucleotides read TGTGCCACCACTTCGGTTAAGAGCTCCTACAATGAGCAGTTCTTC.

The table lists this clonotype with many counts. The chain links TRBV6-6 to TRBJ1-6, with D tentatively TRBD1 (5 bases). Deletions cut 4 bases from V and 7 bases from J, with 14 bases between. This CDR3 contains 15 residues. Germline CDR1 reads MNHNY; CDR2 reads SVGAGI (reference sequence). CDR3 DNA: TGTGCCAGCAGTTCCGTCAGGGCGATAAATTCACCCCTCCACTTT. It yields the protein CASSSVRAINSPLHF.

This clonotype was counted many times. The chain links TRBV6-5 to TRBJ1-3; possibly TRBD1 for D (6 bases). V was clipped by 8 bases and J by 8 bases, with 10 bases between them. Per germline, CDR1 MNHEY and CDR2 SVGAGI. The CDR3 sequence is 11 residues long. The CDR3 sequence is CASSQGYTIYF. In DNA, the CDR3 is TGTGCCAGCTCTCAGGGGTACACCATATATTTT.

This clonotype was picked up many times. CDR3 residues: CASSLGQLISGNTIYF. In DNA form, the CDR3 reads TGCGCCAGCAGCTTGGGACAGCTAATCTCTGGAAACACCATATATTTT. The gene calls are TRBV5-1 and TRBJ1-3; tentative D call: TRBD1 (5 bases). The CDR3 covers 16 residues. The ends were cut back, 0 bases at V and 0 bases at J, with 10 bases in the middle. Germline V CDR1 and CDR2: SGHRS, YFSETQ.

This clonotype was counted ten times or more. The rearrangement uses TRBV5-1 and TRBJ2-5; TRBD2 aligns across 12 bases. Germline V gene lookup returns CDR1 SGHRS and CDR2 YFSETQ. This CDR3 contains 15 residues. J was trimmed by 2 bases and V by 4 bases; bases with no gene match: 3. The CDR3 loop reads CASSAGLAGQETQYF. CDR3 nucleotides: TGCGCCAGCAGCGCCGGACTAGCGGGGCAAGAGACCCAGTACTTC. Filled out from reference TRBV5-1 and TRBJ2-5, the complete variable domain reads KAGVTQTPRYLIKTRGQQVTLSCSPISGHRSVSWYQQTPGQGLQFLFEYFSETQRNKGNFPGRFSGRQFSNSRSEMNVSTLELGDSALYLCASSAGLAGQETQYFGPGTRLLVL.

At least ten counts were recorded for this clonotype. This chain links TRBV11-2 with TRBJ2-5, with D perhaps given as TRBD1 or TRBD2 (5 bases each). V shed 2 bases and J shed 5 bases, with 15 bases lying between them. Germline V CDR1 and CDR2: SGHAT, FQNNGV. CDR3 size: 15 residues. The CDR3 loop is CASSLRRDPRETQYF. The CDR3 bases are TGTGCCAGCAGCTTAAGACGGGACCCCCGGGAGACCCAGTACTTC.

This clonotype was found many times. V and J are TRBV20-1 and TRBJ1-1, with 8 bases matching TRBD1. The CDR3 has 14 amino acids. V lost 3 bases, J lost 3 bases, and 6 bases stayed unmatched. Germline values: CDR1 DFQATT, CDR2 SNEGSKA (reference sequence). The CDR3 reads CSASAGGLDTEAFF. CDR3 sequence (DNA): TGCAGTGCTAGCGCAGGGGGCTTGGACACTGAAGCTTTCTTT.

This clonotype appeared a few times. The genes are TRBV5-5 and TRBJ2-7; D unclear. Per the germline V gene, CDR1 is SGHKS and CDR2 is YYEKEE (reference sequence). V was clipped by 9 bases and J by 3 bases, with 16 bases between them. The CDR3 covers 13 residues. The DNA of the CDR3 is TGTGCCACCAGGACGGATCCTTACTACGAGCAGTACTTC. This encodes CATRTDPYYEQYF.

This clonotype has at least ten counts. CDR3 DNA sequence: TGCGCCAGCAGCGCAAGGGGGATCGACGAGCAGTACTTC. Encoded protein: CASSARGIDEQYF. The V gene is TRBV5-1, the J gene TRBJ2-7; possibly TRBD1 for D (6 bases). The germline V gene has CDR1 SGHRS and CDR2 YFSETQ. The CDR3 sequence is 13 residues long. The ends were cut back, 4 bases at V and 5 bases at J, with 13 bases in the middle.

Ten or more counts support this clonotype. The V gene is TRBV13, the J gene TRBJ1-5, with unresolved D. The V gene's germline CDR1 is PRHDT and CDR2 FYEKMQ (reference sequence). The CDR3 length is 12 residues. V was pared by 0 bases and J by 6 bases, with 3 bases between. This chain's CDR3 is CASSLGVQPQHF. In DNA form, the CDR3 reads TGTGCCAGCAGCTTAGGGGTTCAGCCCCAGCATTTT. Based on the CDR3 plus reference TRBV13 and TRBJ1-5, the full variable domain is AAGVIQSPRHLIKEKRETATLKCYPIPRHDTVYWYQQGPGQDPQFLISFYEKMQSDKGSIPDRFSAQQFSDYHSELNMSSLELGDSALYFCASSLGVQPQHFGDGTRLSIL.

As concerns this clonotype: A much larger clonotype is one base distant, so this may be a read error. V is TRBV5-1 and J is TRBJ2-1; maybe TRBD2 (6 bases). Germline loops: CDR1 SGHRS, CDR2 YFSETQ. This CDR3 has 11 amino acids. The CDR3 DNA reads TGCGCCAGCAGATTGGAGGGTGAGCAGTTCTTC. It encodes CASRLEGEQFF.

Many counts were recorded for this clonotype. The rearrangement uses TRBV5-1 and TRBJ1-1, with D unresolved. V lost 0 bases and J 1 base, leaving 10 bases between the germline ends. Looked up from germline, CDR1 is SGHRS and CDR2 is YFSETQ. CDR3 size: 15 residues. Here the CDR3 DNA reads TGCGCCAGCAGCTTGGACACGTCGGGGAACACTGAAGCTTTCTTT. It translates to CASSLDTSGNTEAFF.

This clonotype appeared a single time. A much larger clone lies a single base off, so this may be a read error. The V gene is TRBV19, the J gene TRBJ2-2; no firm D call. The CDR3 runs to 13 residues. The germline V gene has CDR1 LNHDA and CDR2 SQIVND (reference sequence). The CDR3 loop reads CASTWPRTWELFF. CDR3 nucleotides: TGTGCCAGTACGTGGCCCCGCACCTGGGAGCTGTTTTTT.

This clonotype was counted many times. The rearrangement joins TRBV27 to TRBJ2-5; perhaps TRBD1 as D (5 bases). The V gene lost 2 bases and the J gene lost 2 bases, with 9 bases spanning the gap. The CDR3 consists of 14 residues. Germline CDR1 MNHEY, CDR2 SMNVEV (reference sequence). In nucleotides, the CDR3 is TGTGCCAGCAGTTTAGTACAGGCGCAAGAGACCCAGTACTTC. Translating it yields CASSLVQAQETQYF.

This clonotype was detected many times. This sequence joins TRBV7-9 and TRBJ1-2, with 8 nucleotides matching TRBD1. With 7 bases clipped from V and 6 bases from J, the junction kept 4 bases outside the gene matches. The CDR3 covers 12 residues. The germline V gene has CDR1 SEHNR and CDR2 FQNEAQ (reference sequence). The CDR3 sequence is CASKSGGDGYTF. For the CDR3, the DNA is TGTGCCAGCAAATCAGGGGGCGATGGCTACACCTTC.

This clonotype came up many times. CDR3 amino acids: CASSLAMPQWTNSYGNEQFF. The DNA for the CDR3 is TGCGCCAGCAGCTTGGCCATGCCTCAATGGACTAACTCTTACGGCAATGAGCAGTTCTTC. This chain links TRBV5-1 with TRBJ2-1; the D gene is possibly TRBD2 (6 bases). Germline values: CDR1 SGHRS, CDR2 YFSETQ. The CDR3 consists of 20 residues. V lost 0 bases and J 6 bases, leaving 28 bases between the germline ends.